The 25 T cell receptor beta chains below come from one sample, sequenced in a study of tumor-infiltrating lymphocytes in primary liver carcinoma. Unsorted whole blood supplied the blood RNA, and germline DNA was isolated too. The investigators made TCR beta cDNA from around 530 ng total RNA, using a constant-region primer. Libraries of TCR beta came from three nested multiplex PCR rounds with slightly modified ARM-PCR. The study ran its first two PCR rounds for 9 to 10 cycles each, using TRBV1-TRBV30 forward primers and a C-beta reverse primer. One entry per CDR3 protein results from TCRdb running MiXCR on the multiplex PCR reads. The sample yields 330,000 or so distinct CDR3 sequences, less than 65% seen once. The sequenced material came from peripheral blood. These receptors originate from a man aged 40-49 years with primary liver carcinoma and hepatitis B virus infection.

A note on this clonotype: One end of the junction fails to match germline, which may point to a read error. V and J are TRBV6-2 or TRBV6-3 and TRBJ1-4; D might be TRBD1 (6 bases). The germline V gene encodes CDR1 MNHEY and CDR2 SVGEGT. The CDR3 sequence is 14 residues long. CDR3 sequence reads: CASTTGRGDEKLSF. CDR3 DNA sequence: TGTGCCAGCACTACGGGCAGGGGTGATGAAAAACTGTCTTTT.

The V gene is TRBV6-6, the J gene TRBJ2-7; 8 bases match TRBD1. The CDR3 runs 16 residues. Germline CDR1 and CDR2: MNHNY and SVGAGI (reference sequence). Unmatched junction bases numbered 14, after V lost 6 bases and J lost 4 bases. The CDR3 spells CASRPHDRGGGYEQYF. The DNA of the CDR3 is TGTGCCAGCAGACCTCACGACAGGGGCGGTGGGTACGAGCAGTACTTC.

The CDR3 bases are TGTGCCAGCAGTGAATCGGGTGGGGGGCCCGGGACAAAAACCTACGAGCAGTACTTC. It codes for CASSESGGGPGTKTYEQYF. V gene TRBV6-1 combines with J gene TRBJ2-7, with D perhaps matching TRBD1 or TRBD2 (6 bases each). The CDR3 extends over 19 amino acids. Germline-derived CDR1 and CDR2 are MNHNS and SASEGT. V gave up 2 bases and J gave up 2 bases, with 25 bases separating them.

This clonotype was detected ten times or more. The chain combines TRBV12-3 or TRBV12-4 with TRBJ2-7, with D tentatively TRBD1 (6 bases). Trimming shortened V by 5 bases and J by 0 bases, and 11 bases separated the two germline ends. The CDR3 runs to 14 residues. Written as DNA, the CDR3 is TGTGCCAGCAGTCTATGGGACAACTCCTACGAGCAGTACTTC. It encodes CASSLWDNSYEQYF.

The V and J genes are TRBV11-2 and TRBJ2-1, with a tentative D call TRBD2 (5 bases). CDR3 size: 11 residues. The V gene lost 10 bases and the J gene lost 12 bases, with 16 bases spanning the gap. The germline gives CDR1 SGHAT, CDR2 FQNNGV. CDR3 nucleotide sequence: TGTGCCATCATCCCTAGCCTAGGGCAGTTCTTC. Translation: CAIIPSLGQFF. Combining the CDR3 with reference TRBV11-2 and TRBJ2-1 gives the whole variable domain EAGVAQSPRYKIIEKRQSVAFWCNPISGHATLYWYQQILGQGPKLLIQFQNNGVVDDSQLPKDRFSAERLKGVDSTLKIQPAKLEDSAVYLCAIIPSLGQFFGPGTRLTVL.

About this clonotype itself: This may be a read error, as it is one base from a much larger clone. The missing conserved phenylalanine or tryptophan at the end of this CDR3 makes a read error likely. The CDR3 bases are TGTGCCAGCAGCAGGTTAGCGGGAGGATCCCCAGATACGCAGTATCTT. It codes for CASSRLAGGSPDTQYL. The chain combines TRBV4-1 with TRBJ2-3; 10 bases line up with TRBD2. CDR3 size: 16 residues. Germline V gives CDR1 MGHRA, CDR2 YSYEKL.

In the case of this clonotype: This clone may be a read error of a much larger clone one base away. The missing conserved phenylalanine or tryptophan at the end of this CDR3 makes a read error likely. V usage is TRBV5-6 and J usage is TRBJ2-1; 11 nucleotides line up with TRBD1. The V segment lost 0 bases and the J segment 10 bases; nucleotides outside the gene matches: 6. The V gene's germline CDR1 is SGHDT and CDR2 YYEEEE. CDR3 size: 15 residues. The CDR3 region has the DNA TGTGCCAGCAGCTTGGTCGGGACAGGGGGTCGGGAGCAGTTCTTA. This sequence encodes CASSLVGTGGREQFL.

The count of this clonotype is one. The genes are TRBV5-4 and TRBJ2-5, with D possibly TRBD2 on 6 matching bases. V was shortened by 4 bases and J by 5 bases, with 21 bases between the two germline ends. The CDR3 is 16 amino acids. From germline, CDR1 is SGHNT and CDR2 YYREEE (reference sequence). DNA for the CDR3: TGTGCCAGCAGCCCTGGACTATCGGGGCGGTCGGAGACCCAGTACTTC. The encoded protein is CASSPGLSGRSETQYF.

There are many counts of this clonotype. The rearrangement links TRBV29-1 to TRBJ2-1; TRBD2 agrees at 9 bases. The CDR3 has 13 residues. Per germline, CDR1 SQVTM and CDR2 ANQGSEA. V dropped 4 bases and J dropped 5; count of bases not matched to a gene: 3. The CDR3 bases are TGCAGCGTTGGGACTAGCGTCAACAATGAGCAGTTCTTC. This codes for CSVGTSVNNEQFF.

This clonotype was counted a few times. This may be a read error: a much more frequent sequence differs by one nucleotide. This sequence joins TRBV11-3 and TRBJ2-1, with 9 positions matching TRBD1. Trimming at V came to 5 bases and at J to 6 bases, leaving 11 bases not matched to a gene. The CDR3 runs 16 residues. Germline V CDR1 and CDR2: SGHNT, YENEEA. The CDR3 nucleotides are TGTGCCAGCAGCCCTAGGCGGGACAGGGCTTCCAATGAGCAGTTCTTC. It specifies CASSPRRDRASNEQFF.

Note on this clonotype: One end of the junction does not line up with germline, which may come from a read error. The V call is TRBV11-2, the J call TRBJ2-3; tentative D call: TRBD1 (6 bases). Per germline, CDR1 SGHAT and CDR2 FQNNGV. CDR3 length: 16 amino acids. DNA of the CDR3: TGTGCCAGCAGCTTAGGCGGACAGCTTAGCACAGATACGCAGTATTTC. Protein sequence: CASSLGGQLSTDTQYF.

This chain joins TRBV28 and TRBJ2-3; D ambiguous. CDR3 size: 12 residues. CDR1 is MDHEN, CDR2 SYDVKM, per germline. Trimming took off 7 bases at V and 2 bases at J, with 7 bases between the two ends. The CDR3 reads CASTAITDTQYF. CDR3 coding DNA: TGTGCCAGCACAGCGATCACAGATACGCAGTATTTT.

Worth noting for this clonotype: This may stem from a read error, because a much larger clone lies one nucleotide away. The gene calls are TRBV6-5 and TRBJ2-1; no reliable D call. This CDR3 is 14 amino acids long. CDR1 and CDR2 (germline): MNHEY, SVGAGI. V shed 2 bases and J shed 7 bases, with 12 bases lying between them. DNA of the CDR3: TGTGCCAGCAGTTACGAAACGGGTACGAATGAGCAGTTCTTC. Residues: CASSYETGTNEQFF.

As to this clonotype: Given a much more abundant clone one base away, this may be a read error. This rearrangement joins TRBV4-1 to TRBJ2-1, with 7 nucleotides matching TRBD2. Germline loops: CDR1 MGHRA, CDR2 YSYEKL. CDR3 length equals 15 residues. The DNA for the CDR3 is TGCACCAGCAGCCAAGGGGAGGGCTGGGGGAATGAGCAGTTCTTC. It encodes CTSSQGEGWGNEQFF.

This rearrangement joins TRBV28 to TRBJ2-1, with no clear D. V gave up 3 bases and J gave up 6 bases, with 12 bases separating them. Germline CDR1 reads MDHEN; CDR2 reads SYDVKM. CDR3 length equals 14 residues. CDR3 protein: CASSLAFPINEQFF. CDR3 DNA: TGTGCCAGCAGTTTGGCCTTCCCCATCAATGAGCAGTTCTTC.

As for this clonotype: A junction boundary mismatches the germline segment, possibly from a read error. The rearrangement joins TRBV10-2 to TRBJ2-2; 10 nucleotides agree with TRBD2. Germline-derived CDR1 and CDR2 are WSHSY and SAAADI. The CDR3 has 14 residues. The CDR3 region is CAGRASGSTGELFF. In DNA form, the CDR3 reads TGCGCCGGCAGGGCTAGCGGGAGTACCGGGGAGCTGTTTTTT.

For this clonotype: A read error may account for a junction end that differs from germline. The chain employs TRBV24-1 and TRBJ2-7, with 9 bases fitting TRBD1. The CDR3 is made up of 14 amino acids. Germline V CDR1 and CDR2: KGHDR, SFDVKD. This chain's CDR3 is CATSDAGTGNEQYF. The CDR3 bases are TGTGCCACCAGTGATGCCGGGACAGGGAACGAGCAGTATTTC.

A word on this clonotype: One end of the junction varies from germline; a read error may be responsible. The rearrangement uses TRBV5-1 and TRBJ2-5, with a weak D call TRBD2 (7 bases). The CDR3 is made up of 14 amino acids. The germline V gene encodes CDR1 SGHRS and CDR2 YFSETQ. This chain's CDR3 is CARSLKGGQETQYF. DNA of the CDR3: TGCGCCAGAAGCTTAAAGGGGGGGCAAGAGACCCAGTACTTC.

This chain connects TRBV28 to TRBJ2-3; 7 bases agree with TRBD2. V dropped 6 bases and J dropped 2; count of bases not matched to a gene: 5. This CDR3 region has 14 residues. Looked up from germline, CDR1 is MDHEN and CDR2 is SYDVKM. CDR3 sequence reads: CASRLSGDTDTQYF. CDR3 coding DNA: TGTGCCAGCAGACTCAGCGGGGACACAGATACGCAGTATTTT.

This clonotype was seen only a few times. CDR3 in amino acids: CASSPGAGGGYTF. Written as DNA, the CDR3 is TGTGCCAGCAGCCCGGGGGCCGGCGGAGGCTACACCTTC. The chain recombines TRBV11-1 with TRBJ1-2; TRBD1 might be the D (6 bases). CDR1 and CDR2 (germline): SGHAT, FQDESV (reference sequence). This CDR3 spans 13 amino acids. V was pared by 5 bases and J by 8 bases, with 15 bases between.

V is TRBV4-1 and J is TRBJ2-7, with D possibly being TRBD1 or TRBD2 (5 bases each). Germline V gene data show CDR1 as MGHRA and CDR2 as YSYEKL. V lost 0 bases and J lost 3, with 12 bases in between. The CDR3 contains 15 residues. The CDR3 sequence is CASSQDRGPIYEQYF. CDR3 DNA sequence: TGCGCCAGCAGCCAAGATCGGGGCCCGATCTACGAGCAGTACTTC.

In its sample, this clonotype was seen a few times. V gene TRBV2 combines with J gene TRBJ1-1, with D possibly being TRBD1 (5 bases). Germline V CDR1 and CDR2: SNHLY, FYNNEI. The CDR3 totals 14 residues. Trimming left V 4 bases short and J 0 bases short, with 9 bases between. The CDR3 sequence is CASSALGVNTEAFF. In nucleotides, the CDR3 is TGTGCCAGCAGTGCGCTGGGGGTGAACACTGAAGCTTTCTTT.

Note on this clonotype: The missing conserved phenylalanine or tryptophan at the end of this CDR3 makes a read error likely. This chain joins TRBV29-1 and TRBJ2-7, with D perhaps matching TRBD1 or TRBD2 (6 bases each). The length of the CDR3 is 11 residues. Per germline, CDR1 SQVTM and CDR2 ANQGSEA. V gave up 0 bases and J gave up 10 bases, with 10 bases separating them. CDR3: CSVEDGGDQYI. CDR3 nucleotides: TGCAGCGTTGAAGACGGGGGCGATCAGTACATC.

Regarding this clonotype: Since no conserved phenylalanine or tryptophan closes the CDR3, a read error is the likely cause. This sequence joins TRBV5-1 and TRBJ2-2, with D unresolved. The CDR3 loop spans 13 amino acids. V lost 0 bases and J 1 base, leaving 1 base between the germline ends. In germline, CDR1 is SGHRS, CDR2 YFSETQ. The CDR3 nucleotides are TGCGCCAGCAGCTTGGGGAACACCGGGGAGCTGTTTTCT. This sequence encodes CASSLGNTGELFS.

This clonotype was observed once. A much larger clonotype is one base distant, so this may be a read error. The rearrangement uses TRBV10-3 and TRBJ2-1; 8 bases line up with TRBD2. This CDR3 is built from 12 residues. Trimming at V came to 6 bases and at J to 15 bases, leaving 10 bases not matched to a gene. CDR1 and CDR2 (germline): ENHRY, SYGVKD. CDR3 sequence reads: CAISNSGAHGFF. The CDR3, as DNA: TGTGCCATCAGCAATAGCGGGGCGCACGGGTTCTTC.